This paragraph covers one TCR beta chain sequence. No antigen is known for it. No base quality values were provided; no much bigger clone lies one nucleotide off. Collaborating institutions collected whole blood in K2EDTA tubes following their own protocols. Collaborator samples were shipped for TCRbeta analysis as frozen whole blood, isolated PBMCs, or DNA extracted from either sample type. This sample is part of a study of blood T cell repertoires in COVID-19 (dated by TCRdb to the early 2020s). Turning to the overall study: Samples from collaborators originated in the United States, Italy and Spain and spanned both the acute and convalescent phases of COVID-19. Where available, HLA class I and class II types were obtained from metadata supplied by the sample provider rather than from assay-based typing. The repertoires were released in a freely available public database intended as a resource for research on the immune response to SARS-CoV-2. Samples were obtained from the ongoing ImmuneRACE study (first 160 participants) and from some 1,300 subjects provided by 6 global collaborators. The sample metadata nearly always contained a de-identified subject ID, COVID-19 status, age in years and sex. The dataset comprised deeply sampled blood TCRbeta repertoires from subjects exposed to, actively infected with, or recovered from COVID-19. The prospective study material was composed of cDNA or gDNA derived from T cells, B-cell-depleted T cells, or PBMCs.

The immunoSEQ Assay, a bias-controlled multiplex PCR, was used to amplify TCRbeta CDR3 regions from genomic DNA. Regarding the original processing steps: Within the assay, amplification of reference gene primers was used to estimate how many nucleated cells each sample contained. Sequence reads were collapsed and filtered to measure the absolute abundance of every unique TCRbeta CDR3 rearrangement. For each sample, productive Simpson clonality was calculated as the square root of Simpson's diversity index across productive rearrangements. TCRdb obtained this table from immuneACCESS and retained in-frame rearrangements with V and J assigned. These tables miss some clones; where compared with another copy, unresolved V genes account for less than half of the shortfall, and the remainder is unexplained. The DNA gave D and trimming, while V, J and clone size come from that table. The sample table contains 390,000 or so clones; only one count was recorded for 90% of them. The ten largest clones add up to about 7% of the sample.

The CDR3 measures 13 amino acids from cysteine to phenylalanine. The CDR3 DNA has 39 bases and is translated from base 1. V loses 4 bases at its end and J loses 6 bases; junction bases beyond the gene matches: 4. The germline V gene gives CDR1 as SNHLY and CDR2 as FYNNEI. General conclusions and limits of the study: How much clinical and demographic metadata was included differed by source and by participant, and the metadata was provided uncurated.

The source material was peripheral blood. The V and J genes are TRBV2 and TRBJ1-1; 8 middle bases align to TRBD1. The receptor was derived from a man between 18 and 35 years old with active or convalescent COVID-19. The DNA sequence is TGTGCCAGCAGTGCGGACAGGGTGGCTGAAGCTTTCTTT. Its protein product is CASSADRVAEAFF. With the rest looked up from the reference TRBV2 and TRBJ1-1 genes rather than sequenced, the full variable domain is EPEVTQTPSHQVTQMGQEVILRCVPISNHLYFYWYRQILGQKVEFLVSFYNNEISEKSEIFDDQFSVERPDGSNFTLKIRSTKLEDSAMYFCASSADRVAEAFFGQGTRLTVV.